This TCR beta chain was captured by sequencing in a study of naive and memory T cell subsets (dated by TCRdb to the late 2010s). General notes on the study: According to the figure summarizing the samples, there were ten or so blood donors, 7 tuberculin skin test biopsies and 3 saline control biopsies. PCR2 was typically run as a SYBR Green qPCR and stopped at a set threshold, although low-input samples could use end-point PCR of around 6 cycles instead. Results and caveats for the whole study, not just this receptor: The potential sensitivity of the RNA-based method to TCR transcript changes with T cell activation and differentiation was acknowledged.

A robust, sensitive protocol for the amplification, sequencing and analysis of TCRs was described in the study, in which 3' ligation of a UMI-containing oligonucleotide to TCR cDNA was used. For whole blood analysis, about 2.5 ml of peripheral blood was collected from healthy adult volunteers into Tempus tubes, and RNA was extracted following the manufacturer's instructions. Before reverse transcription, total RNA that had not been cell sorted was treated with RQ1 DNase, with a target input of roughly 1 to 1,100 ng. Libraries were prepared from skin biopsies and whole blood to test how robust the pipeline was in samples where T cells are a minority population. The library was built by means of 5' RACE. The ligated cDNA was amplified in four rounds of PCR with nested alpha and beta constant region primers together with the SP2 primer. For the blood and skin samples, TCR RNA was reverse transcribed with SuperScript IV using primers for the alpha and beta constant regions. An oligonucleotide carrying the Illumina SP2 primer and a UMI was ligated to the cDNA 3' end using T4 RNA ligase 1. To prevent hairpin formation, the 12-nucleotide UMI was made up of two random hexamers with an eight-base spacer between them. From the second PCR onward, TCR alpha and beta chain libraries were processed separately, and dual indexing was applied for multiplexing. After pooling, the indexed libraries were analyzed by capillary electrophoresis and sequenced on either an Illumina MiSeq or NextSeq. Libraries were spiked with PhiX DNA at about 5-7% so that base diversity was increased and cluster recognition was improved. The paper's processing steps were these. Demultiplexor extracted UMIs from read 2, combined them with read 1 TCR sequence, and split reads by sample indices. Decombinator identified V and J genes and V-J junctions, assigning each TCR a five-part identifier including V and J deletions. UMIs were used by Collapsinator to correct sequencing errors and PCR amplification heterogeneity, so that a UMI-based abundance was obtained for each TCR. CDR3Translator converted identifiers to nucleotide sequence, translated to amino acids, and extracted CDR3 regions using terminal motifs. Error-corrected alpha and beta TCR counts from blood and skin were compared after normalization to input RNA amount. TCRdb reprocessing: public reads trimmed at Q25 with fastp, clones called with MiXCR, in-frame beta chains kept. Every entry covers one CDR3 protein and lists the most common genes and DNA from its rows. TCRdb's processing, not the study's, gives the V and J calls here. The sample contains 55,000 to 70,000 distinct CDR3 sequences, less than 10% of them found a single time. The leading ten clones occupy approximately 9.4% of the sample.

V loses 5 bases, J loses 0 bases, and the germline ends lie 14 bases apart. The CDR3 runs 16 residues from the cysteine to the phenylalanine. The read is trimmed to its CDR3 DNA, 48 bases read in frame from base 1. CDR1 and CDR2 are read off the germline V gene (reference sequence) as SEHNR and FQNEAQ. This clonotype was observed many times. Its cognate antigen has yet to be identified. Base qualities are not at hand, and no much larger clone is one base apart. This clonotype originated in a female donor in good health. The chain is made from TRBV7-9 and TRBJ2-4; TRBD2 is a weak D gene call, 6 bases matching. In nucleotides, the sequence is TGTGCCAGCAGCCCTGGGGGGTCTCTAGCCAAAAACATTCAGTACTTC. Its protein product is CASSPGGSLAKNIQYF. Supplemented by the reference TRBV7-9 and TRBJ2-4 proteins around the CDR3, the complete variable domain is DTGVSQNPRHKITKRGQNVTFRCDPISEHNRLYWYRQTLGQGPEFLTYFQNEAQLEKSRLLSDRFSAERPKGSFSTLEIQRTEQGDSAMYLCASSPGGSLAKNIQYFGAGTRLSVL.